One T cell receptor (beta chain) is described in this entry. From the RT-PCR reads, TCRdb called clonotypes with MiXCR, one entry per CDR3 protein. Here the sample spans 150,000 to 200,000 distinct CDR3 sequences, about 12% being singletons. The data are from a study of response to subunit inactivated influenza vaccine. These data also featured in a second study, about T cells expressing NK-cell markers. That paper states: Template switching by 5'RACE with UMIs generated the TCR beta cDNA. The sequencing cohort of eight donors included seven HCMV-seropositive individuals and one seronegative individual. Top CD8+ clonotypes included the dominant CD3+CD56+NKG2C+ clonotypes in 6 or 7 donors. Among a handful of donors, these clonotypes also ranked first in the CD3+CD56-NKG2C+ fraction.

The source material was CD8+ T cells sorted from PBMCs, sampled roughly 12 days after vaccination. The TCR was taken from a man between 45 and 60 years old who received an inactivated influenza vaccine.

The CDR3 protein is CASSPRGQDYEQYF. The CDR3 bases are TGTGCCAGCTCACCAAGAGGACAGGATTACGAGCAGTACTTC. This chain uses TRBV18 with TRBJ2-7; 7 bases align to TRBD1. The length of the CDR3 is 14 residues. J was trimmed by 4 bases and V by 2 bases; bases with no gene match: 5. CDR1 and CDR2 (germline): KGHSH, LQKENI.